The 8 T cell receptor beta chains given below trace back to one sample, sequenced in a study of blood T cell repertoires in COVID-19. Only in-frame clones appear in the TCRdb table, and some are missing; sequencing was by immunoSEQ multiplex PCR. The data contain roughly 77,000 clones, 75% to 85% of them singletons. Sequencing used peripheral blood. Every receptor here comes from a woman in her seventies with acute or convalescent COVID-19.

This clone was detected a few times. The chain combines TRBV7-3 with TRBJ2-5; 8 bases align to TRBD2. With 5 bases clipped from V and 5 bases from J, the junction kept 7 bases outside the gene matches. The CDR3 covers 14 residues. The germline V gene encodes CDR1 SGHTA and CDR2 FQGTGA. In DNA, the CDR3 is TGTGCCAGCAGCCCCGCCGGGAGGGGTGAGACCCAGTACTTC. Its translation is CASSPAGRGETQYF.

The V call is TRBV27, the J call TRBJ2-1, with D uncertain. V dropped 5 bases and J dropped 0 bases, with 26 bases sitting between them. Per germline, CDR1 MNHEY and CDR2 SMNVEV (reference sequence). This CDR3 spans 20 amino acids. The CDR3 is CASSAIPPGRSQSSYNEQFF. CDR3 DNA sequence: TGTGCCAGCAGTGCAATCCCCCCCGGCCGGAGTCAGAGCTCCTACAATGAGCAGTTCTTC.

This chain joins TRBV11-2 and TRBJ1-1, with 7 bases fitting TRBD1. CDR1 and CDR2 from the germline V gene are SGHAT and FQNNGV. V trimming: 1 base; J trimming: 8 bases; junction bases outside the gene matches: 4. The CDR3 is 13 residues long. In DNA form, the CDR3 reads TGTGCCAGCAGCTTAGGTTACAGGGGCGAAGCTTTCTTT. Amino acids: CASSLGYRGEAFF.

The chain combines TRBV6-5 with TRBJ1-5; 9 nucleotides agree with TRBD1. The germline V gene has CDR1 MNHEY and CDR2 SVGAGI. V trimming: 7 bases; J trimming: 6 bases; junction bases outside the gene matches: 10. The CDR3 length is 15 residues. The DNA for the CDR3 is TGTGCCAGCACCCATACAGGGGGCGGACCTCAGCCCCAGCATTTT. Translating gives CASTHTGGGPQPQHF.

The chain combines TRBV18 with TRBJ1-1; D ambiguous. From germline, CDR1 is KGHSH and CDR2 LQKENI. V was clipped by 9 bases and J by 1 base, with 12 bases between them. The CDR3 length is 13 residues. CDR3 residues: CASRETGNTEAFF. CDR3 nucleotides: TGTGCCAGTCGGGAGACGGGGAACACTGAAGCTTTCTTT.

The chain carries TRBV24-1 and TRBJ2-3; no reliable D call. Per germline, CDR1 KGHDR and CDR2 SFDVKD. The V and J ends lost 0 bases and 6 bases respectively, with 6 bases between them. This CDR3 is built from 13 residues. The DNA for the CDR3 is TGTGCCACCAGTGATTTGCAGAGGGATACGCAGTATTTT. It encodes CATSDLQRDTQYF.

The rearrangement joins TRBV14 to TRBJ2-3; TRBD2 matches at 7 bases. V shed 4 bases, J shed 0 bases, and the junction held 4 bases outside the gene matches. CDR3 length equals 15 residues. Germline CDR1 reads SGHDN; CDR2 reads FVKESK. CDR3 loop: CASSPLGGSTDTQYF. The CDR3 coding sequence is TGTGCCAGCAGCCCCCTGGGAGGGAGCACAGATACGCAGTATTTT.

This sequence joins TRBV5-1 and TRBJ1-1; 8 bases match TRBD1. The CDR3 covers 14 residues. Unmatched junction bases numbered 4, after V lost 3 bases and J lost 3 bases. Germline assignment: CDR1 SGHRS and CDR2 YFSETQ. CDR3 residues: CASSYQGADTEAFF. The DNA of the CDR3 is TGCGCCAGCAGCTACCAGGGGGCCGACACTGAAGCTTTCTTT.